One sample yielded the 16 T cell receptor beta chains listed below, sequenced in a study of shared clonotypes between healthy human individuals. Sequencing used immunoSEQ multiplex PCR; TCRdb keeps in-frame clones, though not all of them. Counted here are more than 1,200,000 clones, approximately 98.5% occurring once; the ten biggest clones make up 0.36%. Material for sequencing was naive CD4+ T cells sorted from blood. Subset noted: CD45RA+ positively selected. Source of these receptors: a man aged 30-40 years in good health.

This chain joins TRBV6-5 and TRBJ2-7; TRBD1 agrees at 7 bases. The V gene end was trimmed by 10 bases and the J gene end by 8 bases; junction bases not matched to a gene: 14. This CDR3 comprises 13 residues. Per germline, CDR1 MNHEY and CDR2 SVGAGI. CDR3 sequence reads: CATETPTGDQQYF. CDR3 bases: TGTGCCACCGAAACACCAACAGGGGACCAGCAGTACTTC.

The rearrangement links TRBV5-4 to TRBJ1-1, with 7 bases aligning to TRBD1. V was clipped by 8 bases and J by 4 bases; unmatched bases: 14. Germline V gene lookup returns CDR1 SGHNT and CDR2 YYREEE (reference sequence). This CDR3 is 15 amino acids long. CDR3 nucleotides: TGTGCCAGTTCCGGGACAGCCTCTCGGGGCACTGAAGCTTTCTTT. It encodes CASSGTASRGTEAFF. Full variable domain (rest looked up from reference TRBV5-4 and TRBJ1-1): ETGVTQSPTHLIKTRGQQVTLRCSSQSGHNTVSWYQQALGQGPQFIFQYYREEENGRGNFPPRFSGLQFPNYSSELNVNALELDDSALYLCASSGTASRGTEAFFGQGTRLTVV.

The V call is TRBV6-1, the J call TRBJ2-7; D is uncertain. The CDR3 length is 14 residues. CDR1 and CDR2 from the germline V gene are MNHNS and SASEGT. V shed 3 bases and J shed 2 bases, with 11 bases lying between them. The CDR3 DNA reads TGTGCCAGCAGTGAGCGGATTCACCCCTACGAGCAGTACTTC. As protein: CASSERIHPYEQYF.

The rearrangement uses TRBV2 and TRBJ2-1; possible D gene TRBD2, 6 bases. The germline V and J ends were trimmed by 3 bases and 6 bases, with 18 bases remaining between them. The CDR3 covers 16 residues. Germline V gives CDR1 SNHLY, CDR2 FYNNEI. The CDR3 coding sequence is TGTGCCAGCAGTGATTTGGGGGGTGCGGGACCCAATGAGCAGTTCTTC. Translation gives CASSDLGGAGPNEQFF. The full variable domain, with the rest looked up from reference TRBV2 and TRBJ2-1, is EPEVTQTPSHQVTQMGQEVILRCVPISNHLYFYWYRQILGQKVEFLVSFYNNEISEKSEIFDDQFSVERPDGSNFTLKIRSTKLEDSAMYFCASSDLGGAGPNEQFFGPGTRLTVL.

This clone has only one observation. This chain joins TRBV19 and TRBJ1-2; D remains unclear. The V gene lost 0 bases and the J gene lost 8 bases, with 16 bases spanning the gap. CDR1 is LNHDA, CDR2 SQIVND, per germline (reference sequence). The CDR3 length is 15 residues. The CDR3 is CASSIDPTYSGGYTF. CDR3 DNA sequence: TGTGCCAGTAGTATAGATCCGACTTATTCGGGAGGCTACACCTTC.

The CDR3 DNA follows: TGCGCCAGCAGTCGGGACAGGTTATCTGGAAACACCATATATTTT. This gives the protein CASSRDRLSGNTIYF. V usage is TRBV5-1 and J usage is TRBJ1-3, with 8 bases matching TRBD1. The germline V gene has CDR1 SGHRS and CDR2 YFSETQ. Losses at the gene ends were 5 bases for V and 1 base for J; bases not matched to a gene: 5. This CDR3 has 15 residues.

Here the CDR3 DNA reads TGTGCCAGCTCACTTGCCGGGACTAGCGGGAAATACGAGCAGTACTTC. Its protein is CASSLAGTSGKYEQYF. The chain carries TRBV18 and TRBJ2-7; 13 bases are a match to TRBD2. Germline V gene sequence: CDR1 KGHSH, CDR2 LQKENI. The CDR3 is made up of 16 amino acids. Germline trimming cut 4 bases from V and 4 bases from J; bases unmatched to any gene: 7.

The chain combines TRBV30 with TRBJ2-7, with TRBD1 matching over 8 bases. The CDR3 extends over 14 amino acids. The V gene's germline CDR1 is GTSNPN and CDR2 SVGIG (reference sequence). V shed 2 bases and J 2 bases; nucleotides not matched to a gene: 5. CDR3 DNA: TGTGCCTGGAGTTGGGACAGGCTTACCTACGAGCAGTACTTC. It encodes CAWSWDRLTYEQYF.

The rearrangement links TRBV2 to TRBJ2-2; a possible D gene is TRBD1 (6 bases). CDR1 and CDR2 from the germline V gene are SNHLY and FYNNEI. The V and J ends lost 6 bases and 7 bases respectively, with 18 bases between them. The CDR3 sequence is 15 residues long. The CDR3 reads CASRAQGLRGGELFF. The CDR3 coding sequence is TGTGCCAGCAGAGCCCAGGGGCTACGTGGCGGGGAGCTGTTTTTT.

The J gene is TRBJ2-5, the V gene TRBV6-1; 7 bases align to TRBD1. This CDR3 has 15 amino acids. The germline gives CDR1 MNHNS, CDR2 SASEGT. J gave up 1 base and V 6 bases, and 8 bases lay outside the gene matches. The CDR3 loop is CASSQQGLFQETQYF. The CDR3 DNA reads TGTGCCAGCAGCCAACAGGGGTTGTTCCAAGAGACCCAGTACTTC.

Notes on this clone: Other DNA sequences from this sample encode an identical CDR3 as well. The chain is built from TRBV5-1 and TRBJ2-7; D perhaps matches TRBD2 (5 bases). Germline CDR1 reads SGHRS; CDR2 reads YFSETQ. This CDR3 spans 13 amino acids. The V end lost 2 bases, the J end lost 3 bases, and 9 bases lay between the germline ends. CDR3 nucleotides: TGCGCCAGCAGCTTCTCTAGCAGCTACGAGCAGTACTTC. Residues: CASSFSSSYEQYF.

J is TRBJ1-2 and V is TRBV5-1; 9 bases agree with TRBD1. The CDR3 is 13 amino acids. Germline V gene lookup returns CDR1 SGHRS and CDR2 YFSETQ. Trimming removed 3 bases from V and 6 bases from J; junction bases left unmatched: 3. The CDR3: CASSSRQGDGYTF. Written as DNA, the CDR3 is TGCGCCAGCAGCTCCCGACAGGGGGATGGCTACACCTTC.

The chain recombines TRBV18 with TRBJ2-7; 7 bases map to TRBD2. From germline, CDR1 is KGHSH and CDR2 LQKENI. The CDR3 covers 12 residues. V trimming: 8 bases; J trimming: 6 bases; junction bases outside the gene matches: 7. CDR3 region: CASGLGGIEQYF. The CDR3 nucleotides are TGTGCCAGCGGGTTGGGAGGGATCGAGCAGTACTTC.

The chain has TRBV27 and TRBJ1-2; D is perhaps TRBD1 (5 bases). Trimming shortened V by 4 bases and J by 2 bases, and 14 bases separated the two germline ends. This CDR3 contains 15 residues. Germline lookup yields CDR1 MNHEY and CDR2 SMNVEV (reference sequence). CDR3 bases: TGTGCCAGCAGTTGGGGTTTCGGGGGGAACTATGGCTACACCTTC. It is translated as CASSWGFGGNYGYTF.

The count of this clone is one. The chain employs TRBV6-5 and TRBJ2-4, with D unclear. Germline V gene sequence: CDR1 MNHEY, CDR2 SVGAGI. CDR3 length equals 13 residues. V was cut by 4 bases and J by 6 bases, with 10 bases left in between. The CDR3 DNA follows: TGTGCCAGCAGTTTTGACCAGAGAAACATTCAGTACTTC. Its protein is CASSFDQRNIQYF.

This clone was detected only once. V and J are TRBV14 and TRBJ1-1; no clear D. V was clipped by 3 bases and J by 4 bases, with 9 bases between them. Looked up from germline, CDR1 is SGHDN and CDR2 is FVKESK. The CDR3 totals 13 residues. The CDR3 DNA follows: TGTGCCAGCAGCCACTCCGTCGCCACTGAAGCTTTCTTT. It specifies CASSHSVATEAFF.